Listed below are T cell receptor beta chains from one sample, sequenced in a study of shared clonotypes between healthy human individuals. TCRdb's copy holds only in-frame clones and misses some; the assay was immunoSEQ multiplex PCR. Among about 490,000 clones listed, approximately 80% were seen once. The source material was PBMCs. Receptors originate from a woman in her thirties or forties in good health. Some clones in this sample may be carry-over from other donors' samples. Both conserved end residues are part of each CDR3. The D gene is left open where the match is weak. Clone size is given for some rows only: seen once, a few or many times, or a class if the clone is expanded.

few NA TRBJ2-2 TRBV10-1 TGCGCCAGCAGTGAGTCGACAGTGGGGGACGGGGAGCTGTTTTTT CASSESTVGDGELFF
NA NA TRBJ2-5 TRBV5-4 TGTGCCAGCAGCCGTGAGCGAGTCCAAGAGACCCAGTACTTC CASSRERVQETQYF
once TRBD2 TRBJ2-1 TRBV6-5 TGTGCCAGCAGTTACTGGGGACTAGCTGGCAATGAGCAGTTCTTC CASSYWGLAGNEQFF
NA TRBD2 TRBJ2-1 TRBV5-4 TGTGCCAGCAGCTTCTCTAGCGGGGGGTACAATGAGCAGTTCTTC CASSFSSGGYNEQFF
NA TRBD1 TRBJ1-5 TRBV6-1 TGTGCCAGCGTCCGGGACAGGGGTAGCAATCAGCCCCAGCATTTT CASVRDRGSNQPQHF
NA TRBD1 TRBJ1-1 TRBV30 TGTGCCTGGAGTTCGGGACAGGGATTGAACACTGAAGCTTTCTTT CAWSSGQGLNTEAFF
NA NA TRBJ2-3 TRBV4-3 TGCGCCAGCAGCCAAGTTGTGACAGATACGCAGTATTTT CASSQVVTDTQYF
few TRBD2 TRBJ2-4 TRBV19 TGTGCCAGTAGTACACCGGGACTAGAAAACATTCAGTACTTC CASSTPGLENIQYF
NA NA TRBJ2-7 TRBV11-2 TGTGCCAGCAGCTTATTGGCTGGGGTAACCTACGAGCAGTACTTC CASSLLAGVTYEQYF
NA TRBD1 TRBJ2-7 TRBV27 TGTGCCAGCAGTTTATTCCCCGGGACAGGGACCGAGCAGTACTTC CASSLFPGTGTEQYF
NA TRBD2 TRBJ2-5 TRBV11-2 TGTGCCAGCAGCTGGACTAGCGGGAGTGGGGATGAGACCCAGTACTTC CASSWTSGSGDETQYF
many NA TRBJ2-3 TRBV9 TGTGCCAGCAGCGCAAGACAGATAAGCACAGATACGCAGTATTTT CASSARQISTDTQYF
NA NA TRBJ2-5 TRBV15 TGTGCCACCAGCAGACAGCGGAAAGAGACCCAGTACTTC CATSRQRKETQYF
NA NA TRBJ2-7 TRBV27 TGTGCCAGCAGTTTAGGGCGGGGAGGATACGAGCAGTACTTC CASSLGRGGYEQYF
NA TRBD2 TRBJ2-7 TRBV25-1 TGTGCCAGCAGTGAGCCGGGACTAGCGGGAGTCCACGAGCAGTACTTC CASSEPGLAGVHEQYF
NA TRBD1 TRBJ2-1 TRBV14 TGTGCCAGCAGCCTACAGGGGGCCAATGAGCAGTTCTTC CASSLQGANEQFF